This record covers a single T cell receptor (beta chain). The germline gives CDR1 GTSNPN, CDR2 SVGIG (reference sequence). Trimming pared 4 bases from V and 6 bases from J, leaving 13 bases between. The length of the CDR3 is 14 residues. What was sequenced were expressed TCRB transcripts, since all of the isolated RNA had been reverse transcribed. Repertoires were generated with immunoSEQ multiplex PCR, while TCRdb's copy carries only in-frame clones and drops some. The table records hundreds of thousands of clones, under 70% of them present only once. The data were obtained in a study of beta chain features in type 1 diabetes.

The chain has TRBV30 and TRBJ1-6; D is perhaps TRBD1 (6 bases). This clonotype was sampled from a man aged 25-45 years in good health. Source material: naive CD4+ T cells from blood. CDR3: CAWISDRTNSPLHF. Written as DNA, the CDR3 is TGTGCCTGGATATCTGACAGGACTAATTCACCCCTCCACTTT.